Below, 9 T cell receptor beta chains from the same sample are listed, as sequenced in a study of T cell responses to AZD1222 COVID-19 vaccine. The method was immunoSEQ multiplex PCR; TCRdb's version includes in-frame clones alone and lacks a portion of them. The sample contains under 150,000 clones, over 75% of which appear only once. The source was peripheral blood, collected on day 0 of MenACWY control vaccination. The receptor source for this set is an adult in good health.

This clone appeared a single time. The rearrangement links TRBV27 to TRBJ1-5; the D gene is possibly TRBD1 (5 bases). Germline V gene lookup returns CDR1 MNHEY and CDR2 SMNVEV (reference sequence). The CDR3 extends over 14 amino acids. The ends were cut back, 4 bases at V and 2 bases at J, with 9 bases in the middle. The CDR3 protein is CASSYQGGNQPQHF. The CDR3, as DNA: TGTGCCAGCAGTTACCAGGGCGGCAATCAGCCCCAGCATTTT.

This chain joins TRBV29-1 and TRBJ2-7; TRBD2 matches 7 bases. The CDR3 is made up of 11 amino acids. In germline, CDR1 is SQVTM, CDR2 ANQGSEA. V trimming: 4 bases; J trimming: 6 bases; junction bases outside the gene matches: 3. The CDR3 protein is CSVGGGSEQYF. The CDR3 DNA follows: TGCAGCGTTGGGGGGGGGTCCGAGCAGTACTTC.

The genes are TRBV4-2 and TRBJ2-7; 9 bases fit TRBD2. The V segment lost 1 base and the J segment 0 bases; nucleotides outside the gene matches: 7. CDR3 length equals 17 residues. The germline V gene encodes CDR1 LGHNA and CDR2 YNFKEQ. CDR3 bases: TGTGCCAGCAGCCAAGTGGGGAGCGGGAGGCCCTCCTACGAGCAGTACTTC. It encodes CASSQVGSGRPSYEQYF.

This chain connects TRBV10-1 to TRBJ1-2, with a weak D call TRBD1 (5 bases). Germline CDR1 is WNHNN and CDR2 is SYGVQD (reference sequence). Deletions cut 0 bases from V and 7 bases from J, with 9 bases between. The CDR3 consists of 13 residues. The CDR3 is CASSESIGGGYTF. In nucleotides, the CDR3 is TGCGCCAGCAGTGAGTCGATTGGGGGTGGCTACACCTTC.

CDR3 loop: CAWRSRGPYEQYF. CDR3 DNA sequence: TGTGCCTGGAGATCGCGGGGGCCCTACGAGCAGTACTTC. The chain recombines TRBV30 with TRBJ2-7; D may be TRBD2 (7 bases). Germline loops: CDR1 GTSNPN, CDR2 SVGIG (reference sequence). The CDR3 sequence is 13 residues long. With 3 bases removed from V and 2 bases from J, the gap between germline ends came to 11 bases.

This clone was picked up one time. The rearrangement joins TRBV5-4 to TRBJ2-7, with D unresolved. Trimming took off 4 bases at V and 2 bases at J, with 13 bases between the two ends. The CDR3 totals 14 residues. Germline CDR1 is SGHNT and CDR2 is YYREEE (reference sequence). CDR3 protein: CASSRPGGPYEQYF. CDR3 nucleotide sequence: TGTGCCAGCAGCCGGCCCGGCGGCCCCTACGAGCAGTACTTC.

For the CDR3, the DNA is TGTGCCTGGAGTTCCAGGGTAGCGGGTCTCATCACAGATACGCAGTATTTT. The encoded protein is CAWSSRVAGLITDTQYF. The chain carries TRBV30 and TRBJ2-3, with 7 bases identical to TRBD2. The CDR3 extends over 17 amino acids. Germline lookup yields CDR1 GTSNPN and CDR2 SVGIG (reference sequence). V was pared by 2 bases and J by 2 bases, with 13 bases of the junction left unmatched.

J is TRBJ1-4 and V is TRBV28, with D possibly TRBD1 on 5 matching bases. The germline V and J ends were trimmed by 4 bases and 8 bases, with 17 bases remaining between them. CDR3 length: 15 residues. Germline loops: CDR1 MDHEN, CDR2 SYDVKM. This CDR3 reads CASSSASGLGEKLFF. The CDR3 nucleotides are TGTGCCAGCAGTTCAGCTTCGGGACTTGGCGAAAAACTGTTTTTT.

This CDR3 reads CASSPLGRINTGELFF. CDR3 in DNA: TGTGCCAGCAGCCCTCTTGGGAGGATAAACACCGGGGAGCTGTTTTTT. V gene TRBV6-2 or TRBV6-3 combines with J gene TRBJ2-2; weak D call: TRBD2 (6 bases). The germline V and J ends were trimmed by 6 bases and 2 bases, with 16 bases remaining between them. Germline lookup yields CDR1 MNHEY and CDR2 SVGEGT. This CDR3 is 16 amino acids long.